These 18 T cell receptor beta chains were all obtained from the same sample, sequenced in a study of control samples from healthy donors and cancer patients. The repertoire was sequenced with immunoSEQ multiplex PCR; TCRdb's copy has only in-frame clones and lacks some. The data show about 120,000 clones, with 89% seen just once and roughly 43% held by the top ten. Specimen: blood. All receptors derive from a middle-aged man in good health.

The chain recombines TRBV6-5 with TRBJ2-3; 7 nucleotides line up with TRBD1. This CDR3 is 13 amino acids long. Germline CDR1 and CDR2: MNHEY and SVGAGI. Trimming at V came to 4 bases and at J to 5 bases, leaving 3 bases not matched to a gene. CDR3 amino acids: CASSSPGGDTQYF. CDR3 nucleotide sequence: TGTGCCAGCAGTTCCCCAGGGGGAGATACGCAGTATTTT.

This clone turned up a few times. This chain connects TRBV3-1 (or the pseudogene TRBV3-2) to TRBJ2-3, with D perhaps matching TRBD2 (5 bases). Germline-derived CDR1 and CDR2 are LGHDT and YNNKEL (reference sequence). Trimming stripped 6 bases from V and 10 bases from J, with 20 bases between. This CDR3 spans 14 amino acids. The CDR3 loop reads CASRRGLEASAQYF. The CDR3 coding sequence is TGTGCCAGCAGGCGAGGACTGGAAGCAAGTGCGCAGTATTTT.

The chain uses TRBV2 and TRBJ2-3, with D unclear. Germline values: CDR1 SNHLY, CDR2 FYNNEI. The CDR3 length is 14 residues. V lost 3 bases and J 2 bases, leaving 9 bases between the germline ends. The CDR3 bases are TGTGCCAGCAGTGAGAACACAAACACAGATACGCAGTATTTT. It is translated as CASSENTNTDTQYF. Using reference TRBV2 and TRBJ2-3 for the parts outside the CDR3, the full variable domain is EPEVTQTPSHQVTQMGQEVILRCVPISNHLYFYWYRQILGQKVEFLVSFYNNEISEKSEIFDDQFSVERPDGSNFTLKIRSTKLEDSAMYFCASSENTNTDTQYFGPGTRLTVL.

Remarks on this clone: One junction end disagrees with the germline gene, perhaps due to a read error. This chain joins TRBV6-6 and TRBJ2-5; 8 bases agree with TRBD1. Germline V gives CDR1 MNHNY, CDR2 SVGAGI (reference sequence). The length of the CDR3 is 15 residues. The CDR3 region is CAGSYPQGAQETQYF. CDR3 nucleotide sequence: TGTGCCGGCAGTTACCCGCAGGGGGCCCAAGAGACCCAGTACTTC.

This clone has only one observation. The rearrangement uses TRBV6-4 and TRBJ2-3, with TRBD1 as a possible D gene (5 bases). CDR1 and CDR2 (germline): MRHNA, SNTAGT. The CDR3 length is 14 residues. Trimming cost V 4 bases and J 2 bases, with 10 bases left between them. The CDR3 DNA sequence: TGTGCCAGCAGTGCAGGGTACAACACAGATACGCAGTATTTT. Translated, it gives CASSAGYNTDTQYF.

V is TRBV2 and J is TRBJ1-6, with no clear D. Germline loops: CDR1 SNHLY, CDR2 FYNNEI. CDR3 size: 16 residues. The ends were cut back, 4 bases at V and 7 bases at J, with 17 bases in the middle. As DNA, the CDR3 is TGTGCCAGCAGTGGAGGATCGAACCTGTGGAATTCACCCCTCCACTTT. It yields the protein CASSGGSNLWNSPLHF.

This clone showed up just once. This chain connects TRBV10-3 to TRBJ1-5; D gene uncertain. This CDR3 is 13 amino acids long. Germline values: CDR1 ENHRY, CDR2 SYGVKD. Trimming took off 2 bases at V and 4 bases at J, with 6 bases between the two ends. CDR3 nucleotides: TGTGCCATCAGTGAGGGAGGGAATCAGCCCCAGCATTTT. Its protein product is CAISEGGNQPQHF.

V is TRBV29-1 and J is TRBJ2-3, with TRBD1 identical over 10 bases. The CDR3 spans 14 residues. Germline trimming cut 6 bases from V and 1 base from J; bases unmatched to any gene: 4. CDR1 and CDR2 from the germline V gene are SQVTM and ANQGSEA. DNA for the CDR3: TGCAGCGTAGAGACAGGGGGCGGCACAGATACGCAGTATTTT. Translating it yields CSVETGGGTDTQYF.

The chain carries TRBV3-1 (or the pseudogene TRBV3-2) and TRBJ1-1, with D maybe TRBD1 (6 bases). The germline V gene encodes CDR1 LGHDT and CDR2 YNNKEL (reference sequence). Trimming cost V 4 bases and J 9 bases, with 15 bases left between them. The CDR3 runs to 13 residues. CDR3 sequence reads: CASSRGTGTQAFF. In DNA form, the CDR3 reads TGTGCCAGCAGCCGGGGAACCGGGACACAAGCTTTCTTT.

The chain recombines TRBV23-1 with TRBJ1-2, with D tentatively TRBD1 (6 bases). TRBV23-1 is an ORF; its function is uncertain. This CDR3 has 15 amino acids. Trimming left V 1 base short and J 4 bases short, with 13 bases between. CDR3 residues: CASSQWRTEGYGYTF. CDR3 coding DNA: TGCGCCAGCAGTCAATGGCGGACAGAAGGCTATGGCTACACCTTC.

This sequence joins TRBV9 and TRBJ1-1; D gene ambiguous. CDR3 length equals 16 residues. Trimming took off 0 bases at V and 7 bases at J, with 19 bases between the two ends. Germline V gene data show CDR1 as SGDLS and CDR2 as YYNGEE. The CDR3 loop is CASSVGRGSKKDEAFF. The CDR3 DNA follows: TGTGCCAGCAGCGTAGGAAGAGGGTCCAAAAAGGATGAAGCTTTCTTT.

In DNA form, the CDR3 reads TGTGCCAGCAGCGTCGGTCTCTCTGGGGCCAACGTCCTGACTTTC. It translates to CASSVGLSGANVLTF. This sequence joins TRBV9 and TRBJ2-6, with D uncertain. This CDR3 has 15 residues. V lost 2 bases to trimming and J lost 0 bases, with 6 bases between them. The germline CDR1 and CDR2 sequences are SGDLS and YYNGEE.

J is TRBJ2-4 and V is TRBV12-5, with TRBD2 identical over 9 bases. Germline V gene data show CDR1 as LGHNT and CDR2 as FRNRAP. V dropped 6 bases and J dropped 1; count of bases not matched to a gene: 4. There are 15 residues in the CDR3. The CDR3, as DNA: TGTGCTAGTGGGTCAAGCGGGGGGGCCAAAAACATTCAGTACTTC. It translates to CASGSSGGAKNIQYF.

The CDR3: CASSLGQATEAFF. The CDR3, as DNA: TGTGCCAGCAGCTTGGGACAGGCCACTGAAGCTTTCTTT. The chain carries TRBV5-8 and TRBJ1-1, with D perhaps matching TRBD1 (6 bases). V dropped 0 bases and J dropped 4 bases, with 7 bases sitting between them. CDR3 length: 13 residues. Germline V gene sequence: CDR1 SGHTS, CDR2 YDEGEE. Together with reference TRBV5-8 and TRBJ1-1, the CDR3 gives the full variable domain: EAGVTQSPTHLIKTRGQQATLRCSPISGHTSVYWYQQALGLGLQFLLWYDEGEERNRGNFPPRFSGRQFPNYSSELNVNALELEDSALYLCASSLGQATEAFFGQGTRLTVV.

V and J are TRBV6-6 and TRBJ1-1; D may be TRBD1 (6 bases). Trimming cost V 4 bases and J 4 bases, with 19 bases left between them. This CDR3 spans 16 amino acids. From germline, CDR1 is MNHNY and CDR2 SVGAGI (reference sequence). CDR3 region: CASSSPSGVKGTEAFF. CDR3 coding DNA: TGTGCCAGCAGTTCTCCCTCAGGGGTGAAGGGCACTGAAGCTTTCTTT.

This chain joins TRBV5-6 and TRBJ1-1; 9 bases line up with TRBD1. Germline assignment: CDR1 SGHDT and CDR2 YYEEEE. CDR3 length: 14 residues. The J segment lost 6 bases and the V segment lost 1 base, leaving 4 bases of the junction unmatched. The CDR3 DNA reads TGTGCCAGCAGCTTGAGGGACAGGGTACCTGAAGCTTTCTTT. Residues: CASSLRDRVPEAFF.

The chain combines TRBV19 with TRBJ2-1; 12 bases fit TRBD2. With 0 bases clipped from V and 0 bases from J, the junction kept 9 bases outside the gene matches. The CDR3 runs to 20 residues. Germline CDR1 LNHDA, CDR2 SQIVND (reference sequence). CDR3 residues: CASSIDFGLAGSSSYNEQFF. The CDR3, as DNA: TGTGCCAGTAGTATAGATTTTGGACTAGCGGGGTCAAGCTCCTACAATGAGCAGTTCTTC.

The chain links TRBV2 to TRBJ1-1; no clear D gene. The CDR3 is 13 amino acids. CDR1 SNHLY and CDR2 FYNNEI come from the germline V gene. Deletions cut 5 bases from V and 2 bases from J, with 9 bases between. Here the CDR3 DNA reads TGTGCCAGCAGTCCGACACGAAACACTGAAGCTTTCTTT. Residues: CASSPTRNTEAFF.